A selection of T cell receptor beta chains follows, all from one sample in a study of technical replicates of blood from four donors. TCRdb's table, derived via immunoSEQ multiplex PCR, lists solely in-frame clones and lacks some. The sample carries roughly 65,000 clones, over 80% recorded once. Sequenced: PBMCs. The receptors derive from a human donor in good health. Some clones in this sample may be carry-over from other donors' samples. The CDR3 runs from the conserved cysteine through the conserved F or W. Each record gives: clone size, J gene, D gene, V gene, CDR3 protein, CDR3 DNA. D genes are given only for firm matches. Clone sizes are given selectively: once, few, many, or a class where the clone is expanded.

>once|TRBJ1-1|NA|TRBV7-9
CASSFGGLLNTEAFF
TGTGCCAGCAGCTTCGGGGGTCTTCTGAACACTGAAGCTTTCTTT
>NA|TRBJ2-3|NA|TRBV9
CASSVRGRADTQYF
TGTGCCAGCAGCGTAAGGGGCCGGGCAGATACGCAGTATTTT
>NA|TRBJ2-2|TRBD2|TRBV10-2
CASSRRPWAGSGRGARELFF
TGCGCCAGCAGCCGAAGGCCCTGGGCGGGGAGCGGGAGAGGTGCGAGGGAGCTGTTTTTT
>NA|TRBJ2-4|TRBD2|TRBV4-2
CASSQSGGGGAKNIQYF
TGTGCCAGCAGCCAAAGTGGTGGCGGGGGGGCCAAAAACATTCAGTACTTC
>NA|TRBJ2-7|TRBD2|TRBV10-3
CAISDPGGAEQYF
TGTGCCATCAGTGACCCGGGGGGGGCCGAGCAGTACTTC
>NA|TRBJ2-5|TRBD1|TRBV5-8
CASSQRTGGEETQYF
TGTGCCAGCAGCCAACGGACAGGGGGCGAGGAGACCCAGTACTTC
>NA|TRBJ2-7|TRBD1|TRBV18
CASSPRQGYEQYF
TGTGCCAGCTCACCGAGACAGGGCTACGAGCAGTACTTC
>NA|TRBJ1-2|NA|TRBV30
CAWRSPDMTYGYTF
TGTGCCTGGAGGAGCCCCGACATGACGTATGGCTACACCTTC
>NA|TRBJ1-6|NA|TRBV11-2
CASSLGEGGNSPLHF
TGTGCCAGCAGCTTGGGGGAAGGAGGGAATTCACCCCTCCACTTT
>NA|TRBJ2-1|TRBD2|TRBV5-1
CASRYYGTSVDEQFF
TGCGCCAGCAGGTATTACGGGACTAGCGTCGATGAGCAGTTCTTC
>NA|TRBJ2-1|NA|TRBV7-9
CASSTGHLDRSYNEQFF
TGTGCCAGCAGCACGGGACACCTCGACAGGTCCTACAATGAGCAGTTCTTC
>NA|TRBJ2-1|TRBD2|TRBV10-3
CAISESGGGAEEQFF
TGTGCCATCAGTGAGTCTGGCGGGGGGGCAGAGGAGCAGTTCTTC
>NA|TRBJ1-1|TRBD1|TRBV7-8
CASSLDRGNTEAFF
TGTGCCAGCAGCCTGGACAGGGGAAACACTGAAGCTTTCTTT
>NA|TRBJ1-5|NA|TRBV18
CASSSGDFGNQPQHF
TGTGCCAGCTCGTCAGGGGATTTCGGCAATCAGCCCCAGCATTTT
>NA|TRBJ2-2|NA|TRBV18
CASRNREDGELFF
TGTGCCAGCCGGAACAGGGAAGATGGGGAGCTGTTTTTT
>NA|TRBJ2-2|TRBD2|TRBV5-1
CASSLLAGGLTGELFF
TGCGCCAGCAGCCTGTTAGCGGGGGGCCTCACCGGGGAGCTGTTTTTT
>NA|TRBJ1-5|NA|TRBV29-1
CSASDGFLGNQPQHF
TGCAGCGCCTCCGACGGGTTCCTCGGGAATCAGCCCCAGCATTTT
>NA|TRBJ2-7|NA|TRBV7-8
CASSLELYRAYEQYF
TGTGCCAGCAGCTTAGAGCTTTACAGGGCGTACGAGCAGTACTTC
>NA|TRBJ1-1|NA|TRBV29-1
CSVAWGLNTEAFF
TGCAGCGTTGCGTGGGGACTTAACACTGAAGCTTTCTTT
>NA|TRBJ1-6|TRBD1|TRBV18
CASSQGTGANSPLHF
TGTGCCAGCTCACAAGGGACAGGGGCTAATTCACCCCTCCACTTT
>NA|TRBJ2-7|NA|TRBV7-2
CASSLKGSLYEQYF
TGTGCCAGCAGCTTGAAGGGGTCCCTATACGAGCAGTACTTC
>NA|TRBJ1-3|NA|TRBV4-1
CASSQSPVSGVDTIYF
TGCGCCAGCAGCCAATCCCCCGTCTCGGGGGTAGACACCATATATTTT
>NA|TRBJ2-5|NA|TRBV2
CASSDLSFQETQYF
TGTGCCAGCAGTGACCTCAGTTTCCAAGAGACCCAGTACTTC
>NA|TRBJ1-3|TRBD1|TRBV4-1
CASSAEGTGGRNTIYF
TGCGCCAGCAGCGCCGAAGGGACAGGGGGGAGAAACACCATATATTTT
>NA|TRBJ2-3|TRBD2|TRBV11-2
CASSLVRGGGTDTQYF
TGTGCCAGCAGCTTAGTGCGGGGGGGTGGCACAGATACGCAGTATTTT
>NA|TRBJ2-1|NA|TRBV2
CASILRTGTNNEQFF
TGTGCCAGCATTTTAAGAACAGGGACAAACAATGAGCAGTTCTTC
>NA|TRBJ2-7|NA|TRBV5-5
CASRLISGSYEQYF
TGTGCCAGCAGGCTTATATCGGGCTCCTACGAGCAGTACTTC
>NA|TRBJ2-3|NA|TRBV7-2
CASSPPGSGSADTQYF
TGTGCCAGCAGCCCTCCCGGGTCTGGGAGCGCAGATACGCAGTATTTT
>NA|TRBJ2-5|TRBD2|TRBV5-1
CASSLAGLDQETQYF
TGCGCCAGCAGCTTGGCGGGACTAGACCAAGAGACCCAGTACTTC
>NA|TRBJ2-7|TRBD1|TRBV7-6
CASSPRWDRGNEQYF
TGTGCCAGCAGCCCCAGGTGGGACAGGGGGAACGAGCAGTACTTC
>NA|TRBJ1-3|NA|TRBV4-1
CASRPTGWNTIYF
TGCGCCAGCAGACCTACAGGGTGGAACACCATATATTTT
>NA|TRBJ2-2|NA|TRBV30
CAWTRGQGVATGELFF
TGTGCCTGGACCAGGGGTCAAGGCGTGGCCACCGGGGAGCTGTTTTTT
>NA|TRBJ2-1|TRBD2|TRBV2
CASTTGTSNEQFF
TGTGCCAGCACTACCGGGACTAGCAATGAGCAGTTCTTC
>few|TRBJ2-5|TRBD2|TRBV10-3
CAIRGGLAGEETQYF
TGTGCCATCAGAGGCGGACTAGCGGGAGAAGAGACCCAGTACTTC
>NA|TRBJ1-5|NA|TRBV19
CASTSLGGQGQPQHF
TGTGCCAGTACCTCATTGGGGGGGCAGGGGCAGCCCCAGCATTTT
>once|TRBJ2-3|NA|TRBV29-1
CSAAGVRDTQYF
TGCAGTGCGGCAGGGGTTCGAGATACGCAGTATTTT
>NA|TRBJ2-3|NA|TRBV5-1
CASTTSGVTDTQYF
TGCGCCAGCACTACCTCTGGTGTCACAGATACGCAGTATTTT
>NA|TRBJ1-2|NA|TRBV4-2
CASSQSAAEGSLGYGYTF
TGTGCCAGCAGCCAATCCGCGGCGGAGGGATCCCTTGGCTATGGCTACACCTTC
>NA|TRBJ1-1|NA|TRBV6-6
CASTPPVGGTEAFF
TGTGCCAGCACCCCACCGGTTGGGGGGACTGAAGCTTTCTTT
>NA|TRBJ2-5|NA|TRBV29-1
CSVDRWETQYF
TGCAGCGTTGACAGATGGGAGACCCAGTACTTC
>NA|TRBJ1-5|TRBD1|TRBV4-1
CASSQSGTGVQPQHF
TGCGCCAGCAGCCAATCCGGGACAGGGGTTCAGCCCCAGCATTTT
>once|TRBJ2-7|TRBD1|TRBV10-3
CAIRPGQGNEQYF
TGTGCCATCAGGCCGGGACAGGGGAACGAGCAGTACTTC
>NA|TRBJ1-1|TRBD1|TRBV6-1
CASSEDRDTEAFF
TGTGCCAGCAGCGAGGACAGGGACACTGAAGCTTTCTTT
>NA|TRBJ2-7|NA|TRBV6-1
CASRTGSSYEQYF
TGTGCCAGCAGGACAGGTAGCTCCTACGAGCAGTACTTC
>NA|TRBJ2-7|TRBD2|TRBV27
CASSLKFGLAGGFSYEQYF
TGTGCCAGCAGTTTAAAGTTTGGGCTAGCGGGGGGCTTCTCCTACGAGCAGTACTTC
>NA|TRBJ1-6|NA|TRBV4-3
CASSRAAEINNSPLHF
TGCGCCAGCAGCCGAGCAGCGGAGATAAATAATTCACCCCTCCACTTT
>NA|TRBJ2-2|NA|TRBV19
CASSYNTGSGELFF
TGTGCCAGTAGTTACAATACGGGATCCGGGGAGCTGTTTTTT
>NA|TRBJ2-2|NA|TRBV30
CAWSVQGSNTGELFF
TGTGCCTGGAGTGTACAGGGCTCGAACACCGGGGAGCTGTTTTTT
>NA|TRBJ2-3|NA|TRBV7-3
CASRKGVSTIDTQYF
TGTGCCAGCCGAAAAGGGGTCTCGACCATAGATACGCAGTATTTT
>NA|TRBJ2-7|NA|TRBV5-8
CASSLEPGSSYEQYF
TGTGCCAGCAGCTTGGAGCCAGGGTCCTCCTACGAGCAGTACTTC
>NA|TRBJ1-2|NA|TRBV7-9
CASSPRRGNYGYTF
TGTGCCAGCAGCCCTCGGCGGGGGAACTATGGCTACACCTTC
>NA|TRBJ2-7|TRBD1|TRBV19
CASSPGQGGTYEQYF
TGTGCCAGTAGTCCGGGACAGGGAGGAACCTACGAGCAGTACTTC
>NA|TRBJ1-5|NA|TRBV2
CASSDNSNQPQHF
TGTGCCAGCAGTGACAATAGCAATCAGCCCCAGCATTTT
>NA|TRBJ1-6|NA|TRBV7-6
CASSVGGLGNSPLHF
TGTGCCAGCAGCGTGGGGGGGCTCGGAAATTCACCCCTCCACTTT
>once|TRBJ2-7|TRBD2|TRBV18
CASSPGRAGVYEQYF
TGTGCCAGCTCACCTGGCAGGGCGGGGGTCTACGAGCAGTACTTC
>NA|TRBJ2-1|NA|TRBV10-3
CAIKPTGGVNEQFF
TGTGCCATCAAACCGACAGGTGGGGTCAATGAGCAGTTCTTC